This T cell receptor beta chain is drawn from a study of control samples from healthy donors and cancer patients. TCRdb's table, derived via immunoSEQ multiplex PCR, lists solely in-frame clones and lacks some. The sample consists of 90,000 to 140,000 clones, about 80% of them appearing once. The CDR3 sequence is 17 residues long. With 3 bases clipped from V and 4 bases from J, the junction kept 12 bases outside the gene matches. Per the germline V gene, CDR1 is SGHNT and CDR2 is YYREEE (reference sequence). This sequence was found in a woman aged 45-65 years in good health. The chain employs TRBV5-4 and TRBJ1-4, with 7 nucleotides matching TRBD1. Sequencing was performed on blood. CDR3 in DNA: TGTGCCAGCAGCTCCCGGGACAGCGTTGGGGGTAATGAAAAACTGTTTTTT. This gives the protein CASSSRDSVGGNEKLFF.